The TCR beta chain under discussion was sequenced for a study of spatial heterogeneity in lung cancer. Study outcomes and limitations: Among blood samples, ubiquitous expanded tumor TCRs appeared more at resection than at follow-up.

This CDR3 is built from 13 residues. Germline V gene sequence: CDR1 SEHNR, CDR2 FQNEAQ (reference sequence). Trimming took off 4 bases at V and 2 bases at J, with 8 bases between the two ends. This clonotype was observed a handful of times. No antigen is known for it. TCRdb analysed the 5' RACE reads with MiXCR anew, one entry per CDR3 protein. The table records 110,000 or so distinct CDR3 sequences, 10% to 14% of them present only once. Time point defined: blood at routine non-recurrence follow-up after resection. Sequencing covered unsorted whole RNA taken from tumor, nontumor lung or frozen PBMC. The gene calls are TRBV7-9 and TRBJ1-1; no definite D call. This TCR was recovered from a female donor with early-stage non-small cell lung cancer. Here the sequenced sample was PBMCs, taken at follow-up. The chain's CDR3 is CASSSDANTEAFF. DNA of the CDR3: TGTGCCAGCAGCTCGGACGCAAACACTGAAGCTTTCTTT.